The sequence of this TCR beta chain was determined in a study of regulatory T cells in long-lasting Graves disease. Trimming pared 4 bases from V and 7 bases from J, leaving 25 bases between. Germline V gene lookup returns CDR1 GTSNPN and CDR2 SVGIG (reference sequence). The CDR3 contains 16 residues. Libraries of TCR beta came from iRepertoire HTBI primers plus Arm-PCR of CDR3 regions. One entry per CDR3 protein, called by TCRdb with MiXCR from the multiplex PCR reads. The sample has about 440,000 distinct CDR3 sequences, around 15% seen once. Time point of the sample: newly diagnosed GD, antithyroid drugs for less than 3 months. From PBMCs, RNA was extracted and then used to make the TCR library. The data also belong to a second study, concerning T cells in Graves' hyperthyroidism and ophthalmopathy.

The sequences come from peripheral blood mononuclear cells (PBMCs), collected at new diagnosis, from a patient treated with antithyroid drugs. J is TRBJ1-2 and V is TRBV30; a possible D gene is TRBD1 (5 bases). This TCR came from a woman between 18 and 29 years old with Graves disease. CDR3 nucleotide sequence: TGTGCCTGGAAGGGCCCAGGACAACGGATACAGAGTGGCTACACCTTC. Protein sequence: CAWKGPGQRIQSGYTF.